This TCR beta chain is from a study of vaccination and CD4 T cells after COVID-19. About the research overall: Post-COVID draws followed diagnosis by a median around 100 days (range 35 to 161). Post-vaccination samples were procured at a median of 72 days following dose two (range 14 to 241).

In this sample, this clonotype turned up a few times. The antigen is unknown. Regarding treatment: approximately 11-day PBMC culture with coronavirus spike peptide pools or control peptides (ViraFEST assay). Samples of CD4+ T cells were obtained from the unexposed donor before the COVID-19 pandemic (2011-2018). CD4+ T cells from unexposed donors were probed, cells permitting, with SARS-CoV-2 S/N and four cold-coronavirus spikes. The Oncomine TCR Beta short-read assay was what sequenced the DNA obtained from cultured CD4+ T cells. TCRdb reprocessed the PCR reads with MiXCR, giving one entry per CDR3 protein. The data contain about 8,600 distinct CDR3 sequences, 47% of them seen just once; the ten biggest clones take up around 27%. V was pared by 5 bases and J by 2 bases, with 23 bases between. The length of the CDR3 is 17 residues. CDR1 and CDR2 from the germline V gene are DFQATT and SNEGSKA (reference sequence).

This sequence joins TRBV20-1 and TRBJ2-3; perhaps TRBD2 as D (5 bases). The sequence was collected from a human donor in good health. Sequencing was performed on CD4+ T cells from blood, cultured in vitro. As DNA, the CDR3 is TGCAGTGCTTCGACCCCGGCGAGCGGAGCCTACACAGATACGCAGTATTTT. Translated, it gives CSASTPASGAYTDTQYF.